Following are 26 T cell receptor beta chains from one sample sequenced in a study of neoadjuvant nivolumab and ipilimumab in lung cancer. Using immunoSEQ multiplex PCR, the repertoire was profiled, and TCRdb retains in-frame clones only, with some absent. The sample carries about 26,000 clones, 80% recorded once. Sequenced here: peripheral blood, sampled before neoadjuvant nivolumab, alone or with ipilimumab. The receptors derive from an adult with non-small cell lung cancer.

This chain uses TRBV10-3 with TRBJ1-1, with D possibly TRBD1 on 5 matching bases. The V gene's germline CDR1 is ENHRY and CDR2 SYGVKD. The V end lost 4 bases, the J end lost 3 bases, and 9 bases lay between the germline ends. The CDR3 is made up of 13 amino acids. The DNA for the CDR3 is TGTGCCATCAGTGGAACAGGAGACACTGAAGCTTTCTTT. Encoded protein: CAISGTGDTEAFF.

This clone appeared a few times. This chain connects TRBV10-1 to TRBJ2-1; 8 bases agree with TRBD1. The CDR3 is made up of 15 amino acids. The germline V gene encodes CDR1 WNHNN and CDR2 SYGVQD (reference sequence). The junction had 15 bases not matched to a gene; V was cut back by 4 bases and J by 13 bases. In DNA form, the CDR3 reads TGCGCCAGCAGTGCCGGACAGGGTGGGTGGGCCCCCCAGTTCTTC. It codes for CASSAGQGGWAPQFF.

V is TRBV11-2 and J is TRBJ2-5, with D perhaps TRBD2 (6 bases). The germline V and J ends were trimmed by 1 base and 4 bases, with 16 bases remaining between them. Germline loops: CDR1 SGHAT, CDR2 FQNNGV. The CDR3 loop spans 16 amino acids. Here the CDR3 DNA reads TGTGCCAGCAGCTTAGGGCGGACTTCGGAGGGAGAGACCCAGTACTTC. Amino acids: CASSLGRTSEGETQYF.

This clone was observed once. The rearrangement joins TRBV11-2 to TRBJ1-4; maybe TRBD1 (6 bases). Per germline, CDR1 SGHAT and CDR2 FQNNGV. There are 15 residues in the CDR3. V was clipped by 1 base and J by 11 bases, with 17 bases between them. CDR3 in amino acids: CASSLAIQGVGKLFF. DNA for the CDR3: TGTGCCAGCAGCTTAGCTATACAGGGAGTTGGGAAACTGTTTTTT.

The rearrangement uses TRBV5-6 and TRBJ1-2; a weak D match, TRBD1 (5 bases). CDR1 SGHDT and CDR2 YYEEEE come from the germline V gene. Trimming took off 0 bases at V and 4 bases at J, with 10 bases between the two ends. The CDR3 is made up of 14 amino acids. CDR3 in amino acids: CASSLEARVYGYTF. The DNA for the CDR3 is TGTGCCAGCAGCTTGGAGGCCAGGGTCTATGGCTACACCTTC.

This clone was seen a few times. The rearrangement links TRBV5-5 to TRBJ2-7; TRBD2 is a possible D gene (6 bases). This CDR3 spans 14 amino acids. Germline CDR1 and CDR2: SGHKS and YYEKEE (reference sequence). Trimming took 0 bases from V and 9 from J, leaving 16 bases between them. CDR3 in DNA: TGTGCCAGCAGCTTGGCTGGCGGGGCCGGAGCGCAGTACTTC. This encodes CASSLAGGAGAQYF.

This clone was seen only a few times. The genes are TRBV11-2 and TRBJ2-2; maybe TRBD2 (5 bases). Between the trimmed V and J ends, which lost 5 bases and 1 base, there was a span of 8 bases. This CDR3 region has 14 residues. Germline CDR1 is SGHAT and CDR2 is FQNNGV. This CDR3 is CASSRGLNTGELFF. Written as DNA, the CDR3 is TGTGCCAGCAGCCGAGGGCTGAACACCGGGGAGCTGTTTTTT.

V usage is TRBV11-2 and J usage is TRBJ1-4; 7 nucleotides line up with TRBD1. There are 14 residues in the CDR3. CDR1 is SGHAT and CDR2 is FQNNGV in the germline V gene. The trim removed 5 bases at V and 6 bases at J, leaving 6 bases unmatched. CDR3 in amino acids: CASSPATGYEKLFF. CDR3 nucleotides: TGTGCCAGCAGCCCCGCGACAGGGTATGAAAAACTGTTTTTT.

This clone appeared a few times. The chain uses TRBV5-4 and TRBJ2-7; possible D gene TRBD1, 6 bases. This CDR3 has 13 amino acids. The germline V gene has CDR1 SGHNT and CDR2 YYREEE (reference sequence). V was pared by 1 base and J by 2 bases, with 7 bases between. The CDR3 loop reads CASSLTGTYEQYF. The CDR3 DNA is TGTGCCAGCAGCTTGACAGGGACCTACGAGCAGTACTTC.

This chain joins TRBV19 and TRBJ1-5; 7 positions match TRBD1. The length of the CDR3 is 16 residues. After removal of 7 bases from V and 0 bases from J, the junction contained 9 bases not matched to a gene. Germline values: CDR1 LNHDA, CDR2 SQIVND (reference sequence). CDR3 sequence (DNA): TGTGCCAGTACCGACAGGGCCCCGTATAGCAATCAGCCCCAGCATTTT. Its translation is CASTDRAPYSNQPQHF.

V and J are TRBV4-1 and TRBJ1-4, with TRBD1 as a possible D gene (5 bases). V was trimmed by 0 bases and J by 7 bases, leaving 12 bases between them. Germline V gene sequence: CDR1 MGHRA, CDR2 YSYEKL. The CDR3 contains 15 residues. CDR3 in DNA: TGCGCCAGCAGCCAAGAATCCAGGGTACGTGAAAAACTGTTTTTT. This gives the protein CASSQESRVREKLFF.

V is TRBV11-2 and J is TRBJ2-5; D gene uncertain. The V end lost 2 bases, the J end lost 0 bases, and 4 bases lay between the germline ends. Germline loops: CDR1 SGHAT, CDR2 FQNNGV. The CDR3 has 13 amino acids. The CDR3 sequence is CASSLRYQETQYF. For the CDR3, the DNA is TGTGCCAGCAGCTTAAGGTACCAAGAGACCCAGTACTTC.

V is TRBV5-1 and J is TRBJ2-5; 8 positions match TRBD2. J gave up 0 bases and V 0 bases, and 7 bases lay outside the gene matches. CDR3 length: 17 residues. Germline V gene sequence: CDR1 SGHRS, CDR2 YFSETQ. This chain's CDR3 is CASSLAYGGGYQETQYF. CDR3 bases: TGCGCCAGCAGCTTGGCTTATGGCGGGGGGTACCAAGAGACCCAGTACTTC.

The rearrangement joins TRBV11-1 to TRBJ1-6; D uncertain. V was trimmed by 3 bases and J by 5 bases, leaving 11 bases between them. CDR1 and CDR2 from the germline V gene are SGHAT and FQDESV (reference sequence). This CDR3 spans 15 amino acids. CDR3 sequence reads: CASSFQRLDNSPLHF. Here the CDR3 DNA reads TGTGCCAGCAGCTTCCAACGGTTGGATAATTCACCCCTCCACTTT.

The rearrangement joins TRBV6-1 to TRBJ1-2; tentative D call: TRBD1 (5 bases). The CDR3 has 10 amino acids. V dropped 6 bases and J dropped 8 bases, with 7 bases sitting between them. CDR1 is MNHNS, CDR2 SASEGT, per germline. CDR3 coding DNA: TGTGCCAGCAGCTGGGGGGGCTACACCTTC. This sequence encodes CASSWGGYTF.

The V call is TRBV10-3, the J call TRBJ1-6, with no clear D. Trimming stripped 3 bases from V and 9 bases from J, with 6 bases between. The CDR3 runs to 12 residues. Germline-derived CDR1 and CDR2 are ENHRY and SYGVKD. In DNA form, the CDR3 reads TGTGCCATCAGTGATTTTAGTTCACCCCTCCACTTT. This translates into CAISDFSSPLHF.

The rearrangement links TRBV6-6 to TRBJ1-1; D unclear. This CDR3 is built from 12 residues. The V end was cut by 4 bases, the J end by 6 bases, with 9 bases between. Germline CDR1 MNHNY, CDR2 SVGAGI (reference sequence). This CDR3 is CASSLVISEAFF. In nucleotides, the CDR3 is TGTGCCAGCAGTTTGGTAATTTCTGAAGCTTTCTTT.

The chain links TRBV2 to TRBJ2-3, with 7 nucleotides matching TRBD2. The CDR3 covers 13 residues. After removal of 7 bases from V and 2 bases from J, the junction contained 3 bases not matched to a gene. The germline V gene has CDR1 SNHLY and CDR2 FYNNEI. CDR3 residues: CASNGGTTDTQYF. DNA for the CDR3: TGTGCCAGCAACGGGGGGACCACAGATACGCAGTATTTT.

The CDR3 region is CASRGGSYEQYF. The CDR3 DNA reads TGTGCCAGCAGGGGGGGGTCCTACGAGCAGTACTTC. The V gene is TRBV7-2, the J gene TRBJ2-7; 7 nucleotides match TRBD2. This CDR3 region has 12 residues. V shed 6 bases and J 1 base; nucleotides not matched to a gene: 0. The germline CDR1 and CDR2 sequences are SGHTA and FQGNSA.

The chain carries TRBV7-9 and TRBJ1-1; 8 nucleotides agree with TRBD1. CDR3 length: 13 amino acids. From germline, CDR1 is SEHNR and CDR2 FQNEAQ (reference sequence). After removal of 5 bases from V and 7 bases from J, the junction contained 6 bases not matched to a gene. This CDR3 reads CASSTDRGFEAFF. CDR3 nucleotide sequence: TGTGCCAGCAGCACAGACAGGGGATTTGAAGCTTTCTTT.

This clone appeared once. V is TRBV4-3 and J is TRBJ2-3; 8 bases are a match to TRBD1. Germline V gene data show CDR1 as LGHNA and CDR2 as YSLEER. V was clipped by 1 base and J by 1 base; unmatched bases: 13. CDR3 length: 19 residues. The CDR3 coding sequence is TGCGCCAGCAGCCAAGGGGGGGTTTCAGGGGGCAAGGGCACAGATACGCAGTATTTT. It yields the protein CASSQGGVSGGKGTDTQYF.

This clone was recorded once. The rearrangement uses TRBV7-2 and TRBJ2-1; D gene uncertain. The germline V gene has CDR1 SGHTA and CDR2 FQGNSA. V gave up 3 bases and J gave up 1 base, with 19 bases separating them. CDR3 length: 18 residues. This CDR3 reads CASSFPEVGFESYNEQFF. DNA for the CDR3: TGTGCCAGCAGCTTTCCCGAAGTGGGATTTGAATCCTACAATGAGCAGTTCTTC.

This sequence joins TRBV7-9 and TRBJ2-7; no reliable D call. The CDR3 has 12 residues. V shed 4 bases and J shed 6 bases, with 10 bases lying between them. Germline CDR1 SEHNR, CDR2 FQNEAQ (reference sequence). The CDR3 here is CASSSGLGEQYF. The CDR3 DNA sequence: TGTGCCAGCAGCTCAGGATTAGGCGAGCAGTACTTC. The variable domain in full, with the rest retrieved from reference TRBV7-9 and TRBJ2-7, is DTGVSQNPRHKITKRGQNVTFRCDPISEHNRLYWYRQTLGQGPEFLTYFQNEAQLEKSRLLSDRFSAERPKGSFSTLEIQRTEQGDSAMYLCASSSGLGEQYFGPGTRLTVT.

This clone was seen just once. No conserved phenylalanine or tryptophan is present at the end of the CDR3, so a read error is the likely explanation. This chain uses TRBV5-1 with TRBJ2-7, with a weak D call TRBD1 (6 bases). The CDR3 loop spans 14 amino acids. The V end lost 0 bases, the J end lost 4 bases, and 11 bases lay between the germline ends. Germline V gives CDR1 SGHRS, CDR2 YFSETQ. CDR3 sequence reads: CASSLDYGQYEQYL. The CDR3, as DNA: TGCGCCAGCAGCTTGGATTATGGACAGTACGAGCAGTACTTA.

This chain uses TRBV11-3 with TRBJ1-1; D gene unclear. The ends were cut back, 1 base at V and 1 base at J, with 7 bases in the middle. Germline assignment: CDR1 SGHNT and CDR2 YENEEA. This CDR3 region has 14 residues. The CDR3 protein is CASSLGPGNTEAFF. CDR3 sequence (DNA): TGTGCCAGCAGCTTAGGGCCAGGGAACACTGAAGCTTTCTTT. The full variable domain, its missing parts supplied by reference TRBV11-3 and TRBJ1-1, is EAGVVQSPRYKIIEKKQPVAFWCNPISGHNTLYWYLQNLGQGPELLIRYENEEAVDDSQLPKDRFSAERLKGVDSTLKIQPAELGDSAVYLCASSLGPGNTEAFFGQGTRLTVV.

The chain joins TRBV18 to TRBJ2-2; D is undetermined. Deletions cut 3 bases from V and 0 bases from J, with 17 bases between. The CDR3 has 18 residues. Per the germline V gene, CDR1 is KGHSH and CDR2 is LQKENI. The CDR3 here is CASSPPKTTLANTGELFF. Written as DNA, the CDR3 is TGTGCCAGCTCACCTCCGAAAACGACACTCGCGAACACCGGGGAGCTGTTTTTT.